The TCR beta chain under discussion was sequenced for a study of cytomegalovirus exposure and HLA in healthy donors. PCR used 60 Vbeta primers and 13 Jbeta primers. Repertoires were generated with immunoSEQ multiplex PCR, while TCRdb's copy carries only in-frame clones and drops some. The repertoire has about 140,000 clones, around 79% of them found once; the top ten carry over 8.5%. V lost 5 bases, J lost 7 bases, and 14 bases lay in between. CDR3 length equals 14 residues. CDR1 SGHTA and CDR2 FQGTGA come from the germline V gene. Material for sequencing was PBMCs. J is TRBJ1-4 and V is TRBV7-3, with D hard to call. This clonotype originated in a woman aged 45 to 65 in good health and CMV-seropositive. The CDR3 nucleotides read TGTGCCAGCAGCCCGAGCTTGAACAGTGAAAAACTGTTTTTT. Translating it yields CASSPSLNSEKLFF.